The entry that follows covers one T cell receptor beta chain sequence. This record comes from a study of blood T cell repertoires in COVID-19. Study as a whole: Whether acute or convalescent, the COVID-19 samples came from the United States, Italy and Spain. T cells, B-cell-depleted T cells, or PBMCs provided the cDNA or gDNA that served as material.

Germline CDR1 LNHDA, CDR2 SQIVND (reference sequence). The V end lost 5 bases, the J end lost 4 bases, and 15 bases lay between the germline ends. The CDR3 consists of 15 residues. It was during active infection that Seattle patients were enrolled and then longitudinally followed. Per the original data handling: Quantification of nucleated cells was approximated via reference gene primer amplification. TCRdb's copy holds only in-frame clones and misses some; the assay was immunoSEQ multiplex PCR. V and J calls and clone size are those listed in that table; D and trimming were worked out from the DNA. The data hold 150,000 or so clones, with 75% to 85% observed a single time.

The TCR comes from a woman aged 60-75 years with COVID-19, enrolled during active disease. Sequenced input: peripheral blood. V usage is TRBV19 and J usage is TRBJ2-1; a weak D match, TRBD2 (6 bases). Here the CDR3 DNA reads TGTGCCAGTAGTGTTGGGACTGGCGGTTACAATGAGCAGTTCTTC. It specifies CASSVGTGGYNEQFF.